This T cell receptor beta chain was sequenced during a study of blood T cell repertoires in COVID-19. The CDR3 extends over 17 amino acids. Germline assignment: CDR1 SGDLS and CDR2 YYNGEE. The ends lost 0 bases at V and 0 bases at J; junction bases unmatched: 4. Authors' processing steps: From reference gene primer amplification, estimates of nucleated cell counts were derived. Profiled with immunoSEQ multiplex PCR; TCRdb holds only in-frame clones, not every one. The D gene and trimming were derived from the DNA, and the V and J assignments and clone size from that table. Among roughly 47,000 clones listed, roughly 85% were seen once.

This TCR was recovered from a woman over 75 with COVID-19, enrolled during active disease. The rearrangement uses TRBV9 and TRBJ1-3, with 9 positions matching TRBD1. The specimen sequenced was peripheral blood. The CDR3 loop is CASSVGQGVSSGNTIYF. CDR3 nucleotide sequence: TGTGCCAGCAGCGTAGGACAGGGGGTCTCCTCTGGAAACACCATATATTTT. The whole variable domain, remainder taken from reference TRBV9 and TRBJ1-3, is DSGVTQTPKHLITATGQRVTLRCSPRSGDLSVYWYQQSLDQGLQFLIQYYNGEERAKGNILERFSAQQFPDLHSELNLSSLELGDSALYFCASSVGQGVSSGNTIYFGEGSWLTVV.